This entry is about one T cell receptor beta chain. Its specificity is not known. These data are taken from a study of cytotoxic CD8 clonotypes in ibrutinib-treated CLL. Study findings and constraints: Starting clonality was above that of age-matched healthy donors and tracked circulating CD8+ T-cell counts. Treatment saw public clonotypes, which were uncommon, either contract or stay stable.

This table comes from immunoSEQ multiplex PCR, and its TCRdb copy is limited to in-frame clones, with some not included. This table holds some 70,000 clones, roughly 72% found once. Here the sequenced sample was PBMCs, taken after 12 months of ibrutinib treatment. The sequence came from a human donor with chronic lymphocytic leukemia.

CDR3: CASSLGTVNEKLFF. The CDR3 nucleotides read TGTGCCAGCAGCTTAGGGACAGTTAATGAAAAACTGTTTTTT. The chain couples TRBV7-9 to TRBJ1-4, with a weak D call TRBD1 (6 bases). V lost 1 base and J lost 4, with 7 bases in between. CDR3 size: 14 residues. Germline values: CDR1 SEHNR, CDR2 FQNEAQ (reference sequence).